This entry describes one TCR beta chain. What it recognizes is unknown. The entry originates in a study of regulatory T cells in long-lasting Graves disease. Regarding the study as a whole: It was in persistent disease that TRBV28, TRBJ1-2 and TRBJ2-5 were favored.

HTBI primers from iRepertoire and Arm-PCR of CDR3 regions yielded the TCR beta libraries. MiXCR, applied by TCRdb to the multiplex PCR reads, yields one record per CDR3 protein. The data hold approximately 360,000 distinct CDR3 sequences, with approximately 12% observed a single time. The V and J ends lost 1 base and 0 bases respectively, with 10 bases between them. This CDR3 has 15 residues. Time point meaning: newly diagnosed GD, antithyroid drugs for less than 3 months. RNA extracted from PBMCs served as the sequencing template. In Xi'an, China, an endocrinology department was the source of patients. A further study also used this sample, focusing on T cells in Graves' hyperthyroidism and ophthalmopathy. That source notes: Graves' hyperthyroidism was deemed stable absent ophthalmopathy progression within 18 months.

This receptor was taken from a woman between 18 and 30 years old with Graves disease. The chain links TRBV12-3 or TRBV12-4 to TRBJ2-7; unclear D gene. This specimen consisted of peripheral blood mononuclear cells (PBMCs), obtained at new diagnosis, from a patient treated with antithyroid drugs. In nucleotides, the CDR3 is TGTGCCAGCAGTTTAGGGCTACTCATCTCCTACGAGCAGTACTTC. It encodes CASSLGLLISYEQYF.